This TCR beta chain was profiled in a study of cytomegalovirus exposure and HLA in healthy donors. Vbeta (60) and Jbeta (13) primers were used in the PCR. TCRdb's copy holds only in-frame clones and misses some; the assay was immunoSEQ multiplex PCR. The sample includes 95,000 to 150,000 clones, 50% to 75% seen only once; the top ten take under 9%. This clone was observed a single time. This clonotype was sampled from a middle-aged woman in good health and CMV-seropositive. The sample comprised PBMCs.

This CDR3 reads CASSLATGFSYEQYF. In DNA form, the CDR3 reads TGTGCCAGCAGCTTGGCAACAGGGTTTTCCTACGAGCAGTACTTC. J is TRBJ2-7 and V is TRBV5-8, with a tentative D call TRBD1 (6 bases). From germline, CDR1 is SGHTS and CDR2 YDEGEE. The CDR3 is 15 amino acids. Trimming removed 0 bases from V and 1 base from J, with 11 bases in between.